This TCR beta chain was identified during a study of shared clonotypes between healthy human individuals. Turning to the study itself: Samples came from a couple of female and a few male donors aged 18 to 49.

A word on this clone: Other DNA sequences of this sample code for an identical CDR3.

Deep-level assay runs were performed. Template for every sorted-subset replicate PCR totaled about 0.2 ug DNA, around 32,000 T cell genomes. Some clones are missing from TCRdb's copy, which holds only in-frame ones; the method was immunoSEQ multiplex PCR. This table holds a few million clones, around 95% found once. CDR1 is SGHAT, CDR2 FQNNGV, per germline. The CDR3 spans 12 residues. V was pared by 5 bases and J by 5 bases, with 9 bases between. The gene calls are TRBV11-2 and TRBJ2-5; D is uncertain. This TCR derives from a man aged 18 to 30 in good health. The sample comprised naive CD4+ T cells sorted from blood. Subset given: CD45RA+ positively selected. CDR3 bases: TGTGCCAGCAGCCTATCGAGGGAGACCCAGTACTTC. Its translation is CASSLSRETQYF.